This T cell receptor beta chain was documented in a study of blood T cell repertoires in COVID-19. As for the study in general: Samples taken during acute and convalescent COVID-19 were collected in the United States, Italy and Spain. In each case, the material was cDNA or gDNA derived from T cells, B-cell-depleted T cells, or PBMCs.

Details on this clone: The same CDR3 is also encoded by other DNA sequences in this sample.

Per the germline V gene, CDR1 is MNHEY and CDR2 is SMNVEV (reference sequence). V was clipped by 4 bases and J by 0 bases, with 10 bases between them. This CDR3 has 15 residues. In the authors' methods: Researchers report that nucleated cell counts were estimated from reference gene primer amplification. Here immunoSEQ multiplex PCR was the method, and the copy in TCRdb shows in-frame clones only, minus some. V, J and clone size are taken as reported in that table, and D and trimming were inferred from the DNA itself. The sample yields tens of thousands of clones, just over 85% seen once. The receptor comes from a man aged 45-65 years with active COVID-19. The chain carries TRBV27 and TRBJ2-1; D is possibly TRBD1 (5 bases). The sequencing input was peripheral blood. In DNA form, the CDR3 reads TGTGCCAGCAGTTCAAGGGGTCACTCCTACAATGAGCAGTTCTTC. It specifies CASSSRGHSYNEQFF.